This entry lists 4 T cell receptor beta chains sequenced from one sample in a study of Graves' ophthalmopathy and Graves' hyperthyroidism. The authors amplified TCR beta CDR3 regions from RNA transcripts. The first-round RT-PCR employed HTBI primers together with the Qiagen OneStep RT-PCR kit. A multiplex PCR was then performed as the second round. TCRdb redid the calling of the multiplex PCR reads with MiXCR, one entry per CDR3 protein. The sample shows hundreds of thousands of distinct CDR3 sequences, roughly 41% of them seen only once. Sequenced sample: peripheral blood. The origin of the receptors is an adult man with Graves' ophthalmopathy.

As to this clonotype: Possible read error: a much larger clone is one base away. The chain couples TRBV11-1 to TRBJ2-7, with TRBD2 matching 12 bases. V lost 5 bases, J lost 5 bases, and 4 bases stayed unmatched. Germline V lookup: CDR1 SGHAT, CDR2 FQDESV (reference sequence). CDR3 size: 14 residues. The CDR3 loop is CASSRTSGVDEQYF. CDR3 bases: TGTGCCAGCAGCCGGACTAGCGGGGTCGACGAGCAGTACTTC.

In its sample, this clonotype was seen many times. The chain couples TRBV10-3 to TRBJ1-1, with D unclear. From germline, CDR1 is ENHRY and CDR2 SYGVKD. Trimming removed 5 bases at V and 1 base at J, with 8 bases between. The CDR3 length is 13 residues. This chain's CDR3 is CAISRLPNTEAFF. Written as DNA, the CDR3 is TGTGCCATCAGTCGACTCCCGAACACTGAAGCTTTCTTT.

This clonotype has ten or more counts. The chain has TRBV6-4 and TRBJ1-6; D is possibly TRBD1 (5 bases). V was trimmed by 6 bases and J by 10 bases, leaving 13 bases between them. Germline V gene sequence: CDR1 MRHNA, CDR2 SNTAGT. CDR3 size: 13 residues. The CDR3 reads CASSVSGGSPLHF. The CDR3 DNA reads TGTGCCAGCAGCGTTTCCGGGGGGTCACCCCTCCACTTT.

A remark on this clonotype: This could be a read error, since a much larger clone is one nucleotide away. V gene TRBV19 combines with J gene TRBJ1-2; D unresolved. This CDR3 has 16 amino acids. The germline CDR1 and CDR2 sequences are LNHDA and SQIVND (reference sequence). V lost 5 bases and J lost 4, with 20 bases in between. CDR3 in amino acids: CASSESGQVRRYGYTF. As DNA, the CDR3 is TGTGCCAGTAGTGAAAGCGGTCAGGTCAGGCGCTATGGCTACACCTTC. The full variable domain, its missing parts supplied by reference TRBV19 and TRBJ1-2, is DGGITQSPKYLFRKEGQNVTLSCEQNLNHDAMYWYRQDPGQGLRLIYYSQIVNDFQKGDIAEGYSVSREKKESFPLTVTSAQKNPTAFYLCASSESGQVRRYGYTFGSGTRLTVV.